This T cell receptor beta chain was obtained from a study of T cell responses to AZD1222 COVID-19 vaccine. The CDR3 contains 15 residues. Study-wide findings and caveats: A rise in Spike-specific TCR breadth and depth followed two AZD1222 doses. There were vaccine-associated CD4 TCRs across spike, dominant at 160-218 and 743-854. White British ancestry dominated among donors, who included more females, and clonal diversity was possibly underestimated.

A note on this clone: The antigen is undetermined.

Profiled with immunoSEQ multiplex PCR; TCRdb holds only in-frame clones, not every one. The repertoire holds around 80,000 clones, with 83% as singletons. The sequence came from an adult who received the AZD1222 COVID-19 vaccine. V is TRBV12-2 and J is TRBJ1-5. TRBV12-2 is noted as a pseudogene. The sample in question was peripheral blood, obtained 28 days after the second AZD1222 dose. The CDR3 DNA sequence: TGTGCAAGTCGCTTTCGGCAGATCAGCAATCAGCCCCAGCATTTT. Translating gives CASRFRQISNQPQHF.